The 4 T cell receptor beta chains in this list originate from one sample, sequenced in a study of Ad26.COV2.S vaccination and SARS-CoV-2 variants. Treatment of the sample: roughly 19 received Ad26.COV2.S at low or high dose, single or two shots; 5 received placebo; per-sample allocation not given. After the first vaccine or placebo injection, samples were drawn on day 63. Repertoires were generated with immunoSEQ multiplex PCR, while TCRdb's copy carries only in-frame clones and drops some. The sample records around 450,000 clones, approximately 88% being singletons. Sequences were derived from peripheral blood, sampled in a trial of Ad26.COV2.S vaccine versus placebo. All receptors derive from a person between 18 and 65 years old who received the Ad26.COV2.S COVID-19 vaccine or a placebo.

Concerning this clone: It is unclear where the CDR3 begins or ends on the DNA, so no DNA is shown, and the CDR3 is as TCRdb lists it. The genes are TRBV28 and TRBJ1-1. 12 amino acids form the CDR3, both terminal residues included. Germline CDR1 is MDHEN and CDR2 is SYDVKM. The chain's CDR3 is CASSSSGLEAFF.

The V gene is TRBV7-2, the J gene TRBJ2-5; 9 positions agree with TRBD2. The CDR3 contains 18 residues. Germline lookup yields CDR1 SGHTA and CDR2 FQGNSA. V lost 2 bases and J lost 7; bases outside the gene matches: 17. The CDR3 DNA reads TGTGCCAGCAGCTTACGTTTTTCAGTGCGGGGGGGCTTTGGGACCCAGTACTTC. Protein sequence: CASSLRFSVRGGFGTQYF. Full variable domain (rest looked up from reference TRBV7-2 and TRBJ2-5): GAGVSQSPSNKVTEKGKDVELRCDPISGHTALYWYRQSLGQGLEFLIYFQGNSAPDKSGLPSDRFSAERTGGSVSTLTIQRTQQEDSAVYLCASSLRFSVRGGFGTQYFGPGTRLLVL.

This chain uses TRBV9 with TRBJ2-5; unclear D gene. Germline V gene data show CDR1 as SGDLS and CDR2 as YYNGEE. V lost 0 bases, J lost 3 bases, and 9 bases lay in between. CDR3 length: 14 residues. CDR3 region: CASSVDPSEETQYF. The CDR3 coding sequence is TGTGCCAGCAGCGTAGACCCGTCCGAAGAGACCCAGTACTTC.

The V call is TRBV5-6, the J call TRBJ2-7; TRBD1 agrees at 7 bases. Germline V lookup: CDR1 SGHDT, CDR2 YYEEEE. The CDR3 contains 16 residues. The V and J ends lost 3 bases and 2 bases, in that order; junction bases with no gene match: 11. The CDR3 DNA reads TGTGCCAGCAGCTCGGTTAATTATGGACAGGCCTACGAGCAGTACTTC. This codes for CASSSVNYGQAYEQYF.